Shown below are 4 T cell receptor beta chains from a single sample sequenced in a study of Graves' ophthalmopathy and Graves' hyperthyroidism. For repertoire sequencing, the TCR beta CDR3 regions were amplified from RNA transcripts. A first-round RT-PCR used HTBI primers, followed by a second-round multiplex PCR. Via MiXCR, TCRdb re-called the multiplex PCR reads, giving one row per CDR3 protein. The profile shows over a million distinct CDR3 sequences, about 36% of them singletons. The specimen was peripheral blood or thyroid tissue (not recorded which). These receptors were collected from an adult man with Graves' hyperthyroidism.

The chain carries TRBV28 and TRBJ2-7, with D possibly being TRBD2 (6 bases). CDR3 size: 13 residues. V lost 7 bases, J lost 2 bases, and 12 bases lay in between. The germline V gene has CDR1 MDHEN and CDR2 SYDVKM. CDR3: CASNTGAAYEQYF. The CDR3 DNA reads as TGTGCCAGCAATACGGGAGCTGCCTACGAGCAGTACTTC.

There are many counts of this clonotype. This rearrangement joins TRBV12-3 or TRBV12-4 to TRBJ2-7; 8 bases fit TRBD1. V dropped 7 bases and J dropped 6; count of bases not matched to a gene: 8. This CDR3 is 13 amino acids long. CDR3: CASNHRQGSEQYF. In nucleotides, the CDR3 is TGTGCCAGCAATCACCGACAGGGGAGCGAGCAGTACTTC.

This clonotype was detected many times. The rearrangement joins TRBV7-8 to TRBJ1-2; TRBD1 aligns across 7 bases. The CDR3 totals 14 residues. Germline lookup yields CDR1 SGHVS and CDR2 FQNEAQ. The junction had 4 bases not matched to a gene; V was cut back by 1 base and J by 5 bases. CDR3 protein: CASSLGGQVYGYTF. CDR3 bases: TGTGCCAGCAGCTTAGGAGGACAGGTTTATGGCTACACCTTC.

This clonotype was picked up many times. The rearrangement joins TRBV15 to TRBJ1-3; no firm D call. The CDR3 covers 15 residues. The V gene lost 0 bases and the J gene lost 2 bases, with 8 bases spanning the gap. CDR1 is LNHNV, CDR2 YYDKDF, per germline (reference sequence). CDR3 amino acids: CATSRERGPGNTIYF. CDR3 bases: TGTGCCACCAGCAGAGAGAGAGGGCCTGGAAACACCATATATTTT. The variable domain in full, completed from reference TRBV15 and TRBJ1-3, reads DAMVIQNPRYQVTQFGKPVTLSCSQTLNHNVMYWYQQKSSQAPKLLFHYYDKDFNNEADTPDNFQSRRPNTSFCFLDIRSPGLGDTAMYLCATSRERGPGNTIYFGEGSWLTVV.